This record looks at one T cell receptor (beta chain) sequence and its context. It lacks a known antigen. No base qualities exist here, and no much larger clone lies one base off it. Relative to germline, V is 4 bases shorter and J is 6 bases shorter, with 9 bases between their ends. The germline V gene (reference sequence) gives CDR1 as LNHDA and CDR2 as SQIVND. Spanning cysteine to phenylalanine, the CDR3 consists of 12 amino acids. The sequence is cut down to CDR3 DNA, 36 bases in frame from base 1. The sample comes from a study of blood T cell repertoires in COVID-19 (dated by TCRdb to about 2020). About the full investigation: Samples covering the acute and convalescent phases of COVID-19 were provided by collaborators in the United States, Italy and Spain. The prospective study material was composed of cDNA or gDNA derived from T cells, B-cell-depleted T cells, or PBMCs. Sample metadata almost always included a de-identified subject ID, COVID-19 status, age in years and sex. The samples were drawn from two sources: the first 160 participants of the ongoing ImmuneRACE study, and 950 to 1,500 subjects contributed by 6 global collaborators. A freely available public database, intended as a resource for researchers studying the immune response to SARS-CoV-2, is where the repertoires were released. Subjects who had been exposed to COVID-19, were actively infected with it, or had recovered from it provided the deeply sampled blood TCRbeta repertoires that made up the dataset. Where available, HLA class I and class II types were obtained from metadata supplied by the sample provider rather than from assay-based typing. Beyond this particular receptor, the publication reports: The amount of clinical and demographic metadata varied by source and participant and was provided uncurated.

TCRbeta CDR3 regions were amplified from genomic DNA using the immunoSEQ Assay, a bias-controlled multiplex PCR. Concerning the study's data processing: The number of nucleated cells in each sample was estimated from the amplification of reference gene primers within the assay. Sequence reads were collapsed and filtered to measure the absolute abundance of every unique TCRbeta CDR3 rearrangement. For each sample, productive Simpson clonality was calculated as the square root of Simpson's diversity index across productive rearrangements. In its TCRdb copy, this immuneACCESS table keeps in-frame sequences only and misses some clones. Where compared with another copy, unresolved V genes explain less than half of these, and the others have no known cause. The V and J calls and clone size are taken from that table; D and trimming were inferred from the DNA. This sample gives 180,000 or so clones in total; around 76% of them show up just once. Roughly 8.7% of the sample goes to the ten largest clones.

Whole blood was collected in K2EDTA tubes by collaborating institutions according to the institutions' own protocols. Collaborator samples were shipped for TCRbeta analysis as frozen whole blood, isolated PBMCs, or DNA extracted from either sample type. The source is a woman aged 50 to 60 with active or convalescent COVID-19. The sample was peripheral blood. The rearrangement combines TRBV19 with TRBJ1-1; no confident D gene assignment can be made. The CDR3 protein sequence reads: CASSSREPEAFF. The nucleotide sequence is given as TGTGCCAGTAGTAGCCGGGAGCCTGAAGCTTTCTTT.